The 18 T cell receptor beta chains below all came from one sample that was sequenced in a study of early T cells in non-severe SARS-CoV-2 infection. Via MiXCR, TCRdb re-called the 5' RACE reads, giving one row per CDR3 protein. The sample includes about 110,000 distinct CDR3 sequences, about 12% of them seen just once. Sequenced input: whole blood. The receptors shown here come from an adult who was a healthcare worker with PCR-confirmed SARS-CoV-2 infection or an uninfected control (not recorded which).

This clonotype has only a few counts. The chain recombines TRBV29-1 with TRBJ1-2; 9 nucleotides line up with TRBD1. Germline CDR1 and CDR2: SQVTM and ANQGSEA. This CDR3 comprises 13 residues. The CDR3 nucleotides are TGCACCGTGGGGACAGGGAAGTCTACGGGCTACACCTTC. Its translation is CTVGTGKSTGYTF.

Comments on this clonotype: One end of the junction is discordant with germline, which a read error may explain. The V gene is TRBV18, the J gene TRBJ1-4, with D maybe TRBD1 (6 bases). The CDR3 totals 16 residues. Germline-derived CDR1 and CDR2 are KGHSH and LQKENI. CDR3 residues: CVSSQDRITTNEKLFF. The CDR3 DNA reads TGTGTCAGCTCACAAGACAGGATCACAACTAATGAAAAACTGTTTTTT.

V gene TRBV5-1 combines with J gene TRBJ1-1, with 7 nucleotides matching TRBD1. This CDR3 contains 14 residues. Germline loops: CDR1 SGHRS, CDR2 YFSETQ. J was trimmed by 4 bases and V by 0 bases; bases with no gene match: 3. This CDR3 reads CASSLVGTATEAFF. The CDR3 bases are TGCGCCAGCAGCTTGGTCGGGACAGCCACTGAAGCTTTCTTT.

The CDR3 DNA reads TGCGCCAGCAGCTCCGGACAGCTCCCTGAAGCTTTCTTT. Amino acids: CASSSGQLPEAFF. The chain employs TRBV5-1 and TRBJ1-1; weak D call: TRBD1 (6 bases). Germline values: CDR1 SGHRS, CDR2 YFSETQ. There are 13 residues in the CDR3. V dropped 3 bases and J dropped 6 bases, with 12 bases sitting between them.

This clonotype was recorded many times. The rearrangement joins TRBV18 to TRBJ2-7; D possibly uses TRBD1 or TRBD2 (6 bases each). The CDR3 extends over 15 amino acids. Germline V CDR1 and CDR2: KGHSH, LQKENI. With 2 bases removed from V and 0 bases from J, the gap between germline ends came to 11 bases. The CDR3 protein is CASSPSRGPSYEQYF. DNA for the CDR3: TGTGCCAGCTCACCAAGCCGGGGGCCCTCCTACGAGCAGTACTTC. Using reference TRBV18 and TRBJ2-7 for the parts outside the CDR3, the full variable domain is NAGVMQNPRHLVRRRGQEARLRCSPMKGHSHVYWYRQLPEEGLKFMVYLQKENIIDESGMPKERFSAEFPKEGPSILRIQQVVRGDSAAYFCASSPSRGPSYEQYFGPGTRLTVT.

The V call is TRBV28, the J call TRBJ1-1; 7 nucleotides agree with TRBD1. Germline V lookup: CDR1 MDHEN, CDR2 SYDVKM. The V gene end was trimmed by 3 bases and the J gene end by 0 bases; junction bases not matched to a gene: 1. The CDR3 covers 14 residues. Written as DNA, the CDR3 is TGTGCCAGCAGTTTTACAGGGGTGAACACTGAAGCTTTCTTT. Translated: CASSFTGVNTEAFF.

This clonotype was counted at least ten times. The chain links TRBV5-1 to TRBJ2-2, with a possible D match to TRBD2 (5 bases). Germline V CDR1 and CDR2: SGHRS, YFSETQ. The V end was cut by 2 bases, the J end by 5 bases, with 10 bases between. The CDR3 contains 14 residues. This CDR3 is CASSLFSGTGELFF. In DNA form, the CDR3 reads TGCGCCAGCAGCTTATTTTCGGGAACCGGGGAGCTGTTTTTT.

The chain recombines TRBV12-3 or TRBV12-4 with TRBJ1-2; the D gene is possibly TRBD1 (5 bases). The CDR3 is 16 residues long. V was pared by 8 bases and J by 8 bases, with 27 bases between. The CDR3 loop is CASGSVEWGIKRGYTF. CDR3 sequence (DNA): TGTGCCAGCGGATCCGTCGAGTGGGGCATCAAAAGGGGCTACACCTTC.

The table lists this clonotype with many counts. V is TRBV6-5 and J is TRBJ1-1, with D possibly being TRBD1 (6 bases). The CDR3 covers 11 residues. V lost 10 bases to trimming and J lost 12 bases, with 18 bases between them. CDR1 and CDR2 from the germline V gene are MNHEY and SVGAGI. Written as DNA, the CDR3 is TGTGCCACCAAAGCCGGGACATATTCTTTCTTT. It is translated as CATKAGTYSFF.

The CDR3 nucleotides read TGTGCCAGCAGTGCTTGGACCGGGACAGGGGGCAATCAGCCCCAGCATTTT. As protein: CASSAWTGTGGNQPQHF. V gene TRBV28 combines with J gene TRBJ1-5; TRBD1 aligns across 10 bases. The CDR3 is made up of 17 amino acids. V was clipped by 5 bases and J by 2 bases; unmatched bases: 9. Germline CDR1 MDHEN, CDR2 SYDVKM.

Ten or more counts support this clonotype. The chain joins TRBV6-6 to TRBJ2-1, with TRBD2 matching 7 bases. With V trimmed by 4 bases and J by 2 bases, 5 bases remained unmatched. Germline CDR1 reads MNHNY; CDR2 reads SVGAGI (reference sequence). CDR3 length: 15 residues. DNA of the CDR3: TGTGCCAGCAGTTCCCATCGGGGGGCCTACAATGAGCAGTTCTTC. Translation: CASSSHRGAYNEQFF.

This clonotype has a count of ten or more. The rearrangement uses TRBV2 and TRBJ2-5; 12 bases align to TRBD2. Germline V lookup: CDR1 SNHLY, CDR2 FYNNEI. With V trimmed by 6 bases and J by 1 base, 3 bases remained unmatched. The CDR3 sequence is 15 residues long. CDR3 nucleotides: TGTGCCAGCAGGACGACTAGCGGGAGCCAAGAGACCCAGTACTTC. The encoded protein is CASRTTSGSQETQYF.

This clonotype was recorded a few times. The chain recombines TRBV6-1 with TRBJ1-6; 8 nucleotides line up with TRBD1. The CDR3 has 17 amino acids. Per the germline V gene, CDR1 is MNHNS and CDR2 is SASEGT. The V segment lost 2 bases and the J segment 7 bases; nucleotides outside the gene matches: 10. The CDR3: CASSEKAGGWSNSPLHF. The CDR3 DNA sequence: TGTGCCAGCAGTGAAAAGGCAGGGGGCTGGTCGAATTCACCCCTCCACTTT.

This clonotype turned up a few times. This chain uses TRBV3-1 with TRBJ1-6, with D perhaps matching TRBD1 (5 bases). Deletions cut 1 base from V and 7 bases from J, with 20 bases between. The germline gives CDR1 LGHDT, CDR2 YNNKEL (reference sequence). This CDR3 region has 18 residues. The CDR3 spells CASSQVTPGRGGNSPLHF. The CDR3 DNA reads TGTGCCAGCAGCCAAGTAACCCCCGGTAGGGGTGGCAATTCACCCCTCCACTTT.

The chain uses TRBV5-4 and TRBJ2-2, with 9 positions matching TRBD2. Germline loops: CDR1 SGHNT, CDR2 YYREEE (reference sequence). The CDR3 is 15 amino acids. The V and J ends lost 4 bases and 1 base, in that order; junction bases with no gene match: 2. In nucleotides, the CDR3 is TGTGCCAGCAGCCGGACTAGCGTGAACACCGGGGAGCTGTTTTTT. Protein: CASSRTSVNTGELFF.

V is TRBV3-1 and J is TRBJ1-1; a weak D match, TRBD1 (6 bases). The V end was cut by 2 bases, the J end by 4 bases, with 11 bases between. Per the germline V gene, CDR1 is LGHDT and CDR2 is YNNKEL (reference sequence). The CDR3 runs to 14 residues. CDR3 sequence (DNA): TGTGCCAGCAGCCAACTGGGAGGGGGCACTGAAGCTTTCTTT. It yields the protein CASSQLGGGTEAFF. The whole variable domain, remainder taken from reference TRBV3-1 and TRBJ1-1, is DTAVSQTPKYLVTQMGNDKSIKCEQNLGHDTMYWYKQDSKKFLKIMFSYNNKELIINETVPNRFSPKSPDKAHLNLHINSLELGDSAVYFCASSQLGGGTEAFFGQGTRLTVV.

The CDR3 DNA reads TGTGCCAGCAGCCAAGGGGGCGCCGGGGAGCTGTTTTTT. Translation gives CASSQGGAGELFF. This sequence joins TRBV3-1 and TRBJ2-2, with D perhaps matching TRBD1 (5 bases). The CDR3 is 13 amino acids. The V end lost 1 base, the J end lost 6 bases, and 6 bases lay between the germline ends. Germline CDR1 is LGHDT and CDR2 is YNNKEL (reference sequence).

The table lists this clonotype with many counts. The chain uses TRBV3-1 and TRBJ1-2, with D possibly matching TRBD1 (5 bases). The CDR3 covers 14 residues. V lost 1 base and J lost 2, with 8 bases in between. The germline gives CDR1 LGHDT, CDR2 YNNKEL (reference sequence). CDR3 loop: CASSQASGNYGYTF. The DNA of the CDR3 is TGTGCCAGCAGCCAAGCATCAGGGAACTATGGCTACACCTTC.